This T cell receptor beta chain was recovered during a study of cytomegalovirus exposure and HLA in healthy donors. Study-wide points: Listed as cytomegalovirus-associated were 164 TCR beta chains. According to a later analysis, TCR clusters from the first cohort tended to co-occur in the 120 or so validation repertoires.

This CDR3 contains 13 residues. Deletions cut 6 bases from V and 0 bases from J, with 8 bases between. The germline V gene has CDR1 MNHEY and CDR2 SVGAGI. The repertoire was sequenced with immunoSEQ multiplex PCR; TCRdb's copy has only in-frame clones and lacks some. The profile shows 150,000 to 200,000 clones, 85% of them singletons. To note about this clone: What it binds is not known.

Sequencing was done on a sample of PBMCs. This TCR was recovered from a man between 18 and 35 years old in good health and CMV-seropositive. V gene TRBV6-5 combines with J gene TRBJ1-2, with D unresolved. The CDR3 coding sequence is TGTGCCAGCAGCCCCGGTCCTAACTATGGCTACACCTTC. The encoded protein is CASSPGPNYGYTF.